This T cell receptor (beta chain) is drawn from a study of shared clonotypes between healthy human individuals. Study results and limitations: Naive subsets, compared against memory subsets, generally had larger estimated richness values. With a handful of donors compared, 4% to 5% of naive CD4 clonotypes were shared.

CD45RO-negative CD8 cells positively selected for CCR7 made up the naive population, which excluded terminally differentiated effector memory CD45RA+ cells. Comment on this clone: Its antigen is as yet unknown.

Each PCR replicate from the sorted subsets contained about 200 ng DNA, which is some 31,000 T cell genomes. In the authors' workflow: As immunoSEQ supplied junction-only sequences (without quality scores), filtering differed. This table comes from immunoSEQ multiplex PCR, and its TCRdb copy is limited to in-frame clones, with some not included. That table supplies the V and J calls and clone size; D and trimming were determined from the DNA. The table records hundreds of thousands of clones, approximately 95% of them present only once. Germline V gives CDR1 MNHEY, CDR2 SMNVEV (reference sequence). This CDR3 has 14 residues. V was cut by 7 bases and J by 7 bases, with 20 bases left in between.

Sequences were obtained from naive CD8+ T cells sorted from blood. The receptor was isolated from a woman in her 30s in good health. The V gene is TRBV27, the J gene TRBJ2-7; D possibly corresponds to TRBD2 (6 bases). CDR3 DNA: TGTGCCAGCAACCCGGGAGCCTCGGCGGGGGAGCAGTACTTC. It codes for CASNPGASAGEQYF.